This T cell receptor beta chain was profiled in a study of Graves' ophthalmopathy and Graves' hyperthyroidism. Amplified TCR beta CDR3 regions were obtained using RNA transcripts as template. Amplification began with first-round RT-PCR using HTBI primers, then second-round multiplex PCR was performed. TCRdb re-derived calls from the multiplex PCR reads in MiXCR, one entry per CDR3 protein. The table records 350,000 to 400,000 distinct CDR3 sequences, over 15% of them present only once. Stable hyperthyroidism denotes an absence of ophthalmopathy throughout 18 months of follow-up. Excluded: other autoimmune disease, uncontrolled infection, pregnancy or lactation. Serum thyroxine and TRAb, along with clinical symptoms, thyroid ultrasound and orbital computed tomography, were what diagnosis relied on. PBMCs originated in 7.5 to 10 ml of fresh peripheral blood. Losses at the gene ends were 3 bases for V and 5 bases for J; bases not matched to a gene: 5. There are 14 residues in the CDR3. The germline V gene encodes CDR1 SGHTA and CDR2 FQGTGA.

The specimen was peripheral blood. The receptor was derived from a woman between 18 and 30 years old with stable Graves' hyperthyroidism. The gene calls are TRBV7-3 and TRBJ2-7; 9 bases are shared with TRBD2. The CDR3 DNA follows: TGTGCCAGCAGCTTCGGCGGGGGGGCGGACGAGCAGTACTTC. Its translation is CASSFGGGADEQYF.